Each of the 24 T cell receptor beta chains below was sequenced from the same sample in a study of PD-L1 blockade in urothelial cancer. Assay used: immunoSEQ multiplex PCR; TCRdb lists only in-frame clones, some missing. The table includes roughly 76,000 clones, about 91% detected once. Noted time point: peripheral blood 6 weeks after treatment start. Sequenced material: PBMCs, taken around atezolizumab (anti-PD-L1) treatment. The receptors originated from a woman older than 75 with urothelial cancer.

The V gene is TRBV5-4, the J gene TRBJ1-4; possibly TRBD1 for D (5 bases). The CDR3 sequence is 15 residues long. In germline, CDR1 is SGHNT, CDR2 YYREEE (reference sequence). Trimming cost V 4 bases and J 0 bases, with 10 bases left between them. The CDR3 loop reads CASSVAGSTNEKLFF. CDR3 coding DNA: TGTGCCAGCAGCGTGGCAGGGTCAACTAATGAAAAACTGTTTTTT.

The gene calls are TRBV27 and TRBJ1-5, with D uncertain. The CDR3 covers 13 residues. V lost 3 bases to trimming and J lost 4 bases, with 7 bases between them. The germline V gene has CDR1 MNHEY and CDR2 SMNVEV (reference sequence). The CDR3 reads CASSFRENQPQHF. The CDR3 nucleotides are TGTGCCAGCAGTTTTCGAGAGAATCAGCCCCAGCATTTT.

The chain links TRBV5-1 to TRBJ2-3; TRBD2 might be the D (6 bases). The CDR3 loop spans 16 amino acids. Germline lookup yields CDR1 SGHRS and CDR2 YFSETQ. The V end lost 6 bases, the J end lost 2 bases, and 19 bases lay between the germline ends. The CDR3 is CASIDGSLANTDTQYF. DNA of the CDR3: TGCGCCAGCATCGACGGGAGTCTAGCCAACACAGATACGCAGTATTTT.

The V gene is TRBV27, the J gene TRBJ1-3; D might be TRBD1 (6 bases). The V gene lost 10 bases and the J gene lost 7 bases, with 20 bases spanning the gap. The length of the CDR3 is 14 residues. Germline assignment: CDR1 MNHEY and CDR2 SMNVEV (reference sequence). CDR3 sequence reads: CATKQVGQGNTIYF. In DNA form, the CDR3 reads TGTGCCACCAAGCAGGTGGGACAAGGGAACACCATATATTTT.

The genes are TRBV5-1 and TRBJ2-5; 7 bases fit TRBD1. There are 14 residues in the CDR3. V lost 0 bases to trimming and J lost 5 bases; unmatched junction nucleotides: 4. Germline CDR1 SGHRS, CDR2 YFSETQ. The CDR3 DNA is TGCGCCAGCAGCTTGGGCGGCAGGGGGGAGACCCAGTACTTC. Protein sequence: CASSLGGRGETQYF.

The rearrangement joins TRBV27 to TRBJ2-7, with TRBD1 identical over 12 bases. The CDR3 is 15 amino acids. The ends lost 3 bases at V and 6 bases at J; junction bases unmatched: 6. Germline assignment: CDR1 MNHEY and CDR2 SMNVEV (reference sequence). CDR3 protein: CASSFYRDRGLEQYF. The CDR3 bases are TGTGCCAGCAGTTTTTATAGGGACAGGGGGCTCGAGCAGTACTTC.

The chain links TRBV19 to TRBJ1-2; 7 bases agree with TRBD1. The V gene's germline CDR1 is LNHDA and CDR2 SQIVND (reference sequence). V lost 5 bases and J lost 4; bases outside the gene matches: 10. This CDR3 region has 15 residues. CDR3 sequence: CASSEWDSRFYGYTF. The CDR3 DNA is TGTGCCAGTAGTGAATGGGACAGCCGGTTCTATGGCTACACCTTC.

The chain recombines TRBV10-2 with TRBJ1-2; 9 bases are shared with TRBD1. Germline CDR1 reads WSHSY; CDR2 reads SAAADI. V lost 2 bases and J lost 11; bases outside the gene matches: 15. The CDR3 is 16 amino acids. CDR3 in amino acids: CASSEPRGQGMGKYTF. The CDR3 DNA reads as TGCGCCAGCAGTGAGCCTAGAGGACAGGGGATGGGGAAGTACACCTTC.

This chain connects TRBV5-6 to TRBJ1-2; TRBD1 agrees at 8 bases. Germline V lookup: CDR1 SGHDT, CDR2 YYEEEE. This CDR3 region has 14 residues. V lost 8 bases to trimming and J lost 5 bases; unmatched junction nucleotides: 11. The DNA for the CDR3 is TGTGCCAGTGGGGGGACAGGAGCCATTTATGGCTACACCTTC. Translation: CASGGTGAIYGYTF.

This clone was counted only a few times. Because the CDR3 is missing its conserved closing phenylalanine or tryptophan, this is likely a read error. The limits of the CDR3 on the DNA are not certain, so only TCRdb's listed CDR3 is given. V usage is TRBV6-1 and J usage is TRBJ1-1; the table calls TRBD1, which could not be checked here. Termini included, the CDR3 measures 10 amino acids. Germline V gene lookup returns CDR1 MNHNS and CDR2 SASEGT. The CDR3 region is CASSEEVTGL.

The sample holds one count of this clone. This chain joins TRBV5-4 and TRBJ2-1; TRBD1 matches at 10 bases. The CDR3 is 16 residues long. From germline, CDR1 is SGHNT and CDR2 YYREEE (reference sequence). V was pared by 3 bases and J by 4 bases, with 7 bases of the junction left unmatched. CDR3 sequence (DNA): TGTGCCAGCAGCTCCTCCCGGGACAGGGGATACAATGAGCAGTTCTTC. This sequence encodes CASSSSRDRGYNEQFF.

The J gene is TRBJ1-2, the V gene TRBV2, with 7 bases lining up with TRBD1. The germline CDR1 and CDR2 sequences are SNHLY and FYNNEI. V lost 4 bases, J lost 2 bases, and 7 bases stayed unmatched. This CDR3 spans 15 amino acids. In nucleotides, the CDR3 is TGTGCCAGCAGTGCCCCCCAGGGGGGCAACTATGGCTACACCTTC. It yields the protein CASSAPQGGNYGYTF. The whole variable domain, remainder taken from reference TRBV2 and TRBJ1-2, is EPEVTQTPSHQVTQMGQEVILRCVPISNHLYFYWYRQILGQKVEFLVSFYNNEISEKSEIFDDQFSVERPDGSNFTLKIRSTKLEDSAMYFCASSAPQGGNYGYTFGSGTRLTVV.

The chain has TRBV19 and TRBJ2-1, with 11 bases lining up with TRBD2. V shed 5 bases, J shed 7 bases, and the junction held 4 bases outside the gene matches. Germline V gives CDR1 LNHDA, CDR2 SQIVND (reference sequence). This CDR3 has 14 amino acids. The CDR3: CASSASGRWNEQFF. The CDR3 coding sequence is TGTGCCAGTAGTGCTAGCGGGAGGTGGAATGAGCAGTTCTTC.

J is TRBJ1-1 and V is TRBV5-1, with D unresolved. The CDR3 spans 14 residues. Trimming cost V 0 bases and J 0 bases, with 6 bases left between them. Germline CDR1 and CDR2: SGHRS and YFSETQ. Here the CDR3 reads CASSLGTLNTEAFF. The CDR3 coding sequence is TGCGCCAGCAGCTTGGGGACTTTGAACACTGAAGCTTTCTTT.

V is TRBV5-1 and J is TRBJ1-1, with 8 nucleotides matching TRBD1. The CDR3 length is 14 residues. J lost 5 bases, V lost 7 bases, and 10 bases had no gene match. The germline CDR1 and CDR2 sequences are SGHRS and YFSETQ. CDR3 bases: TGCGCCAGCTCCGGACAGGGCGGAGGAACTGAAGCTTTCTTT. Encoded protein: CASSGQGGGTEAFF.

The chain couples TRBV11-1 to TRBJ2-5, with D perhaps matching TRBD1 (6 bases). This CDR3 has 16 residues. Germline V CDR1 and CDR2: SGHAT, FQDESV (reference sequence). Trimming removed 0 bases at V and 4 bases at J, with 15 bases between. The CDR3 coding sequence is TGTGCCAGCAGCTTAGCGGCGGTGGGGGCCGGAGAGACCCAGTACTTC. Its protein is CASSLAAVGAGETQYF.

The genes are TRBV2 and TRBJ2-5; 7 bases fit TRBD2. V was pared by 9 bases and J by 1 base, with 2 bases of the junction left unmatched. This CDR3 is 12 amino acids long. Germline values: CDR1 SNHLY, CDR2 FYNNEI. CDR3 residues: CARGGTQETQYF. In DNA form, the CDR3 reads TGTGCCAGGGGGGGGACCCAAGAGACCCAGTACTTC. The full variable domain, rest sourced from reference TRBV2 and TRBJ2-5, is EPEVTQTPSHQVTQMGQEVILRCVPISNHLYFYWYRQILGQKVEFLVSFYNNEISEKSEIFDDQFSVERPDGSNFTLKIRSTKLEDSAMYFCARGGTQETQYFGPGTRLLVL.

CDR3 in amino acids: CASSSSGTGGDTQYF. The CDR3 DNA reads TGCGCCAGCAGTTCCTCGGGGACAGGAGGAGATACGCAGTATTTT. This sequence joins TRBV5-1 and TRBJ2-3; 8 nucleotides match TRBD1. The CDR3 covers 15 residues. Germline-derived CDR1 and CDR2 are SGHRS and YFSETQ. Trimming cost V 5 bases and J 5 bases; bases outside gene matches: 10.

The rearrangement uses TRBV6-1 and TRBJ2-3; D ambiguous. Germline V lookup: CDR1 MNHNS, CDR2 SASEGT. Deletions cut 7 bases from V and 1 base from J, with 15 bases between. This CDR3 has 15 amino acids. The CDR3 nucleotides read TGTGCCAGCAATCGTCCCGAGGCTGGCACAGATACGCAGTATTTT. As protein: CASNRPEAGTDTQYF.

On this clone: At one end the junction does not follow the germline gene, possibly because of a read error. The chain recombines TRBV28 with TRBJ2-5; a weak D match, TRBD2 (6 bases). The germline V gene encodes CDR1 MDHEN and CDR2 SYDVKM. CDR3 length equals 12 residues. DNA of the CDR3: TGTGCCAGCAGTTTCCGATCCGGGACTCCACACTTC. Translated, it gives CASSFRSGTPHF. Combining the CDR3 with reference TRBV28 and TRBJ2-5 gives the whole variable domain DVKVTQSSRYLVKRTGEKVFLECVQDMDHENMFWYRQDPGLGLRLIYFSYDVKMKEKGDIPEGYSVSREKKERFSLILESASTNQTSMYLCASSFRSGTPHFGPGTRLLVL.

This CDR3 reads CASSSGTGTAEQFF. The CDR3 DNA follows: TGTGCCAGCAGCTCCGGGACAGGGACGGCTGAGCAGTTCTTC. The chain recombines TRBV7-3 with TRBJ2-1, with 9 bases aligning to TRBD1. The V gene's germline CDR1 is SGHTA and CDR2 FQGTGA. J gave up 9 bases and V 4 bases, and 7 bases lay outside the gene matches. This CDR3 region has 14 residues.

This sequence joins TRBV28 and TRBJ2-2; D perhaps matches TRBD1 (5 bases). The CDR3 is made up of 15 amino acids. The germline V gene has CDR1 MDHEN and CDR2 SYDVKM. The V end lost 5 bases, the J end lost 6 bases, and 16 bases lay between the germline ends. In DNA form, the CDR3 reads TGTGCCAGCAGTCCTCAAAACCCCAGGGCCGGGGAGCTGTTTTTT. Protein: CASSPQNPRAGELFF.

In its sample, this clone was seen a few times. The chain employs TRBV19 and TRBJ1-5; D possibly corresponds to TRBD1 (6 bases). V dropped 7 bases and J dropped 4 bases, with 14 bases sitting between them. There are 14 residues in the CDR3. From germline, CDR1 is LNHDA and CDR2 SQIVND (reference sequence). The CDR3 region has the DNA TGTGCCAGTAACTACAGGGTGGAGAATCAGCCCCAGCATTTT. It translates to CASNYRVENQPQHF. Complete variable domain (other parts from reference TRBV19 and TRBJ1-5): DGGITQSPKYLFRKEGQNVTLSCEQNLNHDAMYWYRQDPGQGLRLIYYSQIVNDFQKGDIAEGYSVSREKKESFPLTVTSAQKNPTAFYLCASNYRVENQPQHFGDGTRLSIL.

The chain carries TRBV5-1 and TRBJ1-1; perhaps TRBD1 as D (6 bases). Germline loops: CDR1 SGHRS, CDR2 YFSETQ. The CDR3 is 14 residues long. Trimming pared 0 bases from V and 1 base from J, leaving 7 bases between. In DNA, the CDR3 is TGCGCCAGCAGCTTGGCCAGGGGGAACACTGAAGCTTTCTTT. Translation: CASSLARGNTEAFF.